The TCR beta chain described here comes from a study of cytomegalovirus exposure and HLA in healthy donors. Study details: A prior study identified 117 million unique TCR beta sequences from about 200 million T cells.

V shed 0 bases and J shed 3 bases, with 7 bases lying between them. The germline CDR1 and CDR2 sequences are GTSNPN and SVGIG (reference sequence). There are 13 residues in the CDR3. Findings of the study overall: One later analysis reportedly identified an Asian-associated ancestry cluster that showed fewer N-insertions than the approximately 700-donor mean. CMV serostatus alone was available as immune exposure information.

This PCR relied on a set of 60 Vbeta primers and 13 Jbeta primers. Assay: immunoSEQ multiplex PCR; the TCRdb copy retains only in-frame clones and omits some. The sample has roughly 100,000 clones, more than 65% seen once; the top ten hold more than 15%. On this clone itself: What it recognizes is unknown. The sample holds other DNA sequences that translate to the same CDR3.

Sequenced material: PBMCs. The sequence was collected from a young woman in good health and CMV-seropositive. V usage is TRBV30 and J usage is TRBJ2-3; D is perhaps TRBD2 (5 bases). The CDR3 loop reads CAWSVRGTDTQYF. The CDR3 DNA sequence: TGTGCCTGGAGTGTCCGAGGGACAGATACGCAGTATTTT.